This T cell receptor beta chain was retrieved from a study of blood T cell repertoires in COVID-19. About the study: PBMCs, B-cell-depleted T cells, or T cells were the source of the cDNA or gDNA that made up the material.

Original data processing: Amplification from reference gene primers served as the basis for estimated nucleated cell counts. TCRdb's table, derived via immunoSEQ multiplex PCR, lists solely in-frame clones and lacks some. The V and J calls and clone size are taken from that table; D and trimming were inferred from the DNA. The table shows roughly 150,000 clones, with around 90% occurring only once. The sequencing sample was made of peripheral blood. This TCR came from a woman of 80 years or more with acute or convalescent COVID-19.

The CDR3 reads CASSLTGTFDTEAFF. CDR3 nucleotide sequence: TGCGCCAGCAGCCTGACAGGTACTTTTGACACTGAAGCTTTCTTT. The chain recombines TRBV5-1 with TRBJ1-1, with a tentative D call TRBD1 (6 bases). This CDR3 spans 15 amino acids. Germline V gives CDR1 SGHRS, CDR2 YFSETQ. V gave up 4 bases and J gave up 3 bases, with 16 bases separating them.